This TCR beta chain was sequenced for a study of early T cells in non-severe SARS-CoV-2 infection. Across the study: The sequenced material was bulk RNA from unsorted whole blood, and its chains were unpaired.

Researchers attached unique molecular identifiers to individual cDNA molecules. MiXCR, run by TCRdb on the 5' RACE reads, gives a single entry per CDR3 protein. This sample has 80,000 to 95,000 distinct CDR3 sequences, with about 15% found just once. Overall study findings and caveats: Missing private and CD4 specificities, VDJdb matching favored anti-spike CD8 responses.

This clonotype was detected only a few times. Antigen: not known. The CDR3 is 12 residues long. J gave up 12 bases and V 4 bases, and 6 bases lay outside the gene matches. Material: whole blood, obtained at baseline. The sequence derives from an adult who was a healthcare worker with PCR-confirmed SARS-CoV-2 infection or an uninfected control (not recorded which). The chain uses TRBV12-3 or TRBV12-4 and TRBJ2-1, with 7 positions matching TRBD2. In DNA, the CDR3 is TGTGCCAGCAGTTCTGGCGGGAGAGTGCAGTTCTTC. Protein: CASSSGGRVQFF.